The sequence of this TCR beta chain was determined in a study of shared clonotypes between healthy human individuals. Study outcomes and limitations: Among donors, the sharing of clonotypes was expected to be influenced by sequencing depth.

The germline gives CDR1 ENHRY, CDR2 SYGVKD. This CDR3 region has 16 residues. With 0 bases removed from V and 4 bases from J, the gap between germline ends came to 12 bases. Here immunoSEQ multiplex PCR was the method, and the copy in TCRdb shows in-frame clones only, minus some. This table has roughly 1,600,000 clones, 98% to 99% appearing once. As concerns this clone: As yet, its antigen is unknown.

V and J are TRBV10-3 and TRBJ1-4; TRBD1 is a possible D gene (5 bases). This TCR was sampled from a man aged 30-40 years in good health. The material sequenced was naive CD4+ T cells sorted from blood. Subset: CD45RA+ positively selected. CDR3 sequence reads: CAISESKRGSNEKLFF. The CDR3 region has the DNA TGTGCCATCAGTGAGTCTAAGAGGGGAAGTAATGAAAAACTGTTTTTT.